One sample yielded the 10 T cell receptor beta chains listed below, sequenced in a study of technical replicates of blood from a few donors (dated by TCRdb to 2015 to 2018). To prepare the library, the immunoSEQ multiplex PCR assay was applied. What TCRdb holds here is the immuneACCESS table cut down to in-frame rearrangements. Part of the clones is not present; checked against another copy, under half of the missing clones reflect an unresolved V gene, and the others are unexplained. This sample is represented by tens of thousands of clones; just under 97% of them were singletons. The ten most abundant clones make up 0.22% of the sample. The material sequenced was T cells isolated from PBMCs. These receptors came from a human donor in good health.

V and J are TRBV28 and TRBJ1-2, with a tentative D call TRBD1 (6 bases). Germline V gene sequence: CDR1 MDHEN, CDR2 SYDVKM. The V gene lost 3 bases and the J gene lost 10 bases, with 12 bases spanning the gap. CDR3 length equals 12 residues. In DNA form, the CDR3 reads TGTGCCAGCAGTTTTTTACAGGGTGACTACACCTTC. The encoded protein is CASSFLQGDYTF.

As DNA, the CDR3 is TGTGCCAGCAGCCCCTCCGATGGAGGCTCCTACAATGAGCAGTTCTTC. It translates to CASSPSDGGSYNEQFF. The chain recombines TRBV7-9 with TRBJ2-1, with D possibly TRBD2 on 5 matching bases. Germline-derived CDR1 and CDR2 are SEHNR and FQNEAQ (reference sequence). The ends were cut back, 5 bases at V and 0 bases at J, with 14 bases in the middle. The CDR3 is 16 residues long.

Here the CDR3 DNA reads TGTGCCAGCAGCTTAGAGGCGGGGCCGGCTTTCTTT. Amino acid sequence: CASSLEAGPAFF. The chain joins TRBV11-2 to TRBJ1-1; D might be TRBD1 (5 bases). V lost 0 bases and J 11 bases, leaving 10 bases between the germline ends. Germline loops: CDR1 SGHAT, CDR2 FQNNGV. The CDR3 contains 12 residues.

CDR3 DNA sequence: TGTGCCAGCAGCTTGGGCGGGAGCCCCTACAATGAGCAGTTCTTC. This encodes CASSLGGSPYNEQFF. The rearrangement joins TRBV7-6 to TRBJ2-1, with 7 bases identical to TRBD2. CDR3 length: 15 residues. The J segment lost 2 bases and the V segment lost 3 bases, leaving 4 bases of the junction unmatched. Germline CDR1 reads SGHVS; CDR2 reads FNYEAQ. The variable domain in full, with the rest retrieved from reference TRBV7-6 and TRBJ2-1, is GAGVSQSPRYKVTKRGQDVALRCDPISGHVSLYWYRQALGQGPEFLTYFNYEAQQDKSGLPNDRFSAERPEGSISTLTIQRTEQRDSAMYRCASSLGGSPYNEQFFGPGTRLTVL.

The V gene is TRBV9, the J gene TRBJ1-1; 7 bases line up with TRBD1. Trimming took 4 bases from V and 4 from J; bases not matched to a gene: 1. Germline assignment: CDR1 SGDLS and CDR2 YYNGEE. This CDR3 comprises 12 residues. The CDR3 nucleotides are TGTGCCAGCAGCTCAGGGGGCACTGAAGCTTTCTTT. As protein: CASSSGGTEAFF.

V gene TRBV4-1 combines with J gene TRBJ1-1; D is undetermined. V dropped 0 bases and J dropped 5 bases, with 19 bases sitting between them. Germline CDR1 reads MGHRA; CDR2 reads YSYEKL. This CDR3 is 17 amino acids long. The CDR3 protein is CASSQDSPILGRTEAFF. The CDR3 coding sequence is TGCGCCAGCAGCCAAGATAGTCCTATTTTGGGGAGGACTGAAGCTTTCTTT.

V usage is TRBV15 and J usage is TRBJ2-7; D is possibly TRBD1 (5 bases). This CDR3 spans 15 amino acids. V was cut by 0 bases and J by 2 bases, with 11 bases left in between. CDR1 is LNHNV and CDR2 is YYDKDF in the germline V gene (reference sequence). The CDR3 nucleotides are TGTGCCACCAGCAGAGAATCCCAGGGTCCCTACGAGCAGTACTTC. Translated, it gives CATSRESQGPYEQYF.

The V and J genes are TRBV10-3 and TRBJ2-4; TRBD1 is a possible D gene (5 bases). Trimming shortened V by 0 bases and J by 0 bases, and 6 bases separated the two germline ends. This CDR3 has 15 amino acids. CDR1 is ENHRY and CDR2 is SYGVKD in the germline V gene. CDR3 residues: CAISESGLAKNIQYF. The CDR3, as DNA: TGTGCCATCAGTGAGTCGGGGCTAGCCAAAAACATTCAGTACTTC.

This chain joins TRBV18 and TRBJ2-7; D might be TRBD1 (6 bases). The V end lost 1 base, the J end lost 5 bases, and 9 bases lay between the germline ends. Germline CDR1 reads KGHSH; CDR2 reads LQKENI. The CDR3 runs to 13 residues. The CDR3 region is CASSPQGDHEQYF. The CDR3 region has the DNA TGTGCCAGCTCACCACAGGGGGATCACGAGCAGTACTTC.

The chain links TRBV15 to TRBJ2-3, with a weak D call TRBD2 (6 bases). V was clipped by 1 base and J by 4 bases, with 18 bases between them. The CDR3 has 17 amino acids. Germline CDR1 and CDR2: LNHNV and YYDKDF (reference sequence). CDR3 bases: TGTGCCACCAGCAGAGGGAGGGGAGCTAGCGTCGCAGATACGCAGTATTTT. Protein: CATSRGRGASVADTQYF.